This is a list of T cell receptor beta chains from one sample in a study of blood T cells in healthy people across ages. Each CDR3 protein gets one entry after TCRdb re-called the 5' RACE reads with MiXCR. The repertoire holds 2 million or so distinct CDR3 sequences, roughly 50% seen once, with roughly 2.1% in the top ten. Sequencing was done on a sample of blood. Receptors were obtained from a woman aged 40 to 49 in good health. Each CDR3 is given with its conserved first and last residue. D genes are given only for firm matches. Only part of the rows carry a size: once, few, many, or a class if the clone is expanded.

size	J	D	V	CDR3	DNA
NA	TRBJ2-1	TRBD2	TRBV7-4	CASSLKSAGGFYNEQFF	TGTGCCAGCAGCTTAAAGTCAGCGGGGGGGTTCTACAATGAGCAGTTCTTC
few	TRBJ1-2	NA	TRBV6-6	CASTPSGLGYTF	TGTGCCAGCACCCCCTCTGGGCTCGGCTACACCTTC
many	TRBJ2-7	NA	TRBV7-9	CASSFGQPSYEQYF	TGTGCCAGCAGCTTTGGACAGCCATCCTACGAGCAGTACTTC
few	TRBJ1-1	TRBD1	TRBV12-3/TRBV12-4	CASDRGGTEAFF	TGTGCCAGTGACAGGGGGGGCACTGAAGCTTTCTTT
NA	TRBJ1-6	NA	TRBV6-2/TRBV6-3	CASKSANSPLHF	TGTGCCAGCAAGTCAGCTAATTCACCCCTCCACTTT
NA	TRBJ1-6	NA	TRBV20-1	CSAGLESYNSPLHF	TGCAGTGCTGGCTTAGAGTCCTATAATTCACCCCTCCACTTT
NA	TRBJ1-4	NA	TRBV12-3/TRBV12-4	CASSFVGGEKLFF	TGTGCCAGCAGTTTCGTGGGGGGTGAAAAACTGTTTTTT
NA	TRBJ1-5	TRBD1	TRBV6-2/TRBV6-3	CASSYPTGTGGTWNQPQHF	TGTGCCAGCAGTTACCCCACCGGGACAGGGGGCACTTGGAATCAGCCCCAGCATTTT
few	TRBJ2-7	NA	TRBV25-1	CASSESDVDEQYF	TGTGCCAGCAGTGAATCCGACGTCGACGAGCAGTACTTC
few	TRBJ2-7	NA	TRBV20-1	CSAPGDSGGNLYEQYF	TGCAGTGCCCCAGGGGATTCCGGGGGGAACCTCTACGAGCAGTACTTC
NA	TRBJ1-5	NA	TRBV24-1	CATSDHTRGNQPQHF	TGTGCCACCAGTGACCATACCAGGGGCAATCAGCCCCAGCATTTT
few	TRBJ2-5	TRBD2	TRBV7-2	CASSLVGTSGGNEQYF	TGTGCCAGCAGCTTAGTCGGGACTAGCGGAGGCAATGAGCAGTACTTC
NA	TRBJ1-2	NA	TRBV15	CATSRATDSYGYTF	TGTGCCACCAGCAGAGCCACAGACAGCTATGGCTACACCTTC
NA	TRBJ1-2	TRBD1	TRBV4-2	CASTRQGDYGYTF	TGTGCCAGCACCCGACAGGGCGACTATGGCTACACCTTC
NA	TRBJ2-1	TRBD2	TRBV4-3	CASSRLGTSGTGEQFF	TGCGCCAGCAGCCGTCTCGGGACTAGCGGAACTGGGGAGCAGTTCTTC
few	TRBJ2-3	TRBD2	TRBV6-5	CASSYSGLAGAYPTDTQYF	TGTGCCAGCAGTTACTCGGGACTAGCGGGGGCCTACCCCACAGATACGCAGTATTTT
few	TRBJ2-4	NA	TRBV20-1	CSARDLGGAGTKNIQYF	TGCAGTGCTAGAGATTTGGGGGGCGCGGGAACCAAAAACATTCAGTACTTC
NA	TRBJ2-5	TRBD2	TRBV12-3/TRBV12-4	CASSTNGGDGETQYF	TGTGCCAGCAGTACCAACGGGGGGGACGGCGAGACCCAGTACTTC
few	TRBJ1-6	NA	TRBV28	CASWRTSSYNSPLHF	TGTGCCAGCTGGAGGACAAGCTCCTATAATTCACCCCTCCACTTT
NA	TRBJ1-2	TRBD1	TRBV20-1	CSASPGQGANGYTF	TGCAGTGCTTCCCCGGGACAGGGGGCTAACGGCTACACCTTC
NA	TRBJ2-7	NA	TRBV28	CAGGRDNYEQYF	TGTGCCGGGGGAAGGGACAACTACGAGCAGTACTTC
NA	TRBJ2-4	NA	TRBV20-1	CSERPPTGAIQYF	TGCAGCGAAAGACCACCGACAGGCGCCATTCAGTACTTC
many	TRBJ2-7	NA	TRBV7-2	CASSRRTSYEQYF	TGTGCCAGCAGCCGTCGGACTTCCTACGAGCAGTACTTC
NA	TRBJ2-1	TRBD1	TRBV12-5	CASGLVLDRGHNNEQFF	TGTGCTAGTGGTTTGGTACTAGACAGGGGGCATAATAATGAGCAGTTCTTC
NA	TRBJ2-1	NA	TRBV11-3	CASSTEGRGYNEQFF	TGTGCCAGCAGCACCGAGGGGCGGGGTTACAATGAGCAGTTCTTC
NA	TRBJ2-3	TRBD2	TRBV2	CASSALTSGARDTQYF	TGTGCCAGCAGTGCCCTGACTAGCGGGGCAAGAGATACGCAGTATTTT
once	TRBJ2-5	NA	TRBV6-2/TRBV6-3	CASSYSLKDSERETQYF	TGTGCCAGCAGTTACTCCTTAAAGGACAGCGAGAGGGAGACCCAGTACTTC
NA	TRBJ1-2	NA	TRBV7-9	CASSPNPDYSYGYTF	TGTGCCAGCAGCCCGAATCCGGACTACTCCTATGGCTACACCTTC
NA	TRBJ2-1	NA	TRBV24-1	CATSDDRRDDEQFF	TGTGCCACCAGTGATGACCGCAGAGACGATGAGCAGTTCTTC
few	TRBJ2-7	NA	TRBV6-5	CASSYQGGAYEQYF	TGTGCCAGCAGTTACCAGGGGGGAGCCTACGAGCAGTACTTC
few	TRBJ2-5	TRBD2	TRBV7-2	CASTLLSASGSETQYF	TGTGCCAGCACCTTATTATCGGCTAGCGGGTCAGAGACCCAGTACTTC
NA	TRBJ2-5	NA	TRBV3-1	CASSQEIGKTQYF	TGTGCCAGCAGCCAAGAAATCGGGAAGACCCAGTACTTC
NA	TRBJ2-7	TRBD1	TRBV7-2	CASSPSPRTGSTGYEQYF	TGTGCCAGCAGCCCATCCCCCCGGACAGGGTCAACGGGCTACGAGCAGTACTTC
NA	TRBJ2-7	TRBD2	TRBV7-2	CASSSRLADRSYEQYF	TGTGCCAGCAGCTCACGACTAGCGGACCGCTCCTACGAGCAGTACTTC
NA	TRBJ2-7	TRBD2	TRBV7-2	CASNPGLAGAGEQYF	TGTGCCAGCAACCCGGGACTAGCGGGAGCTGGCGAGCAGTACTTC
many	TRBJ2-7	TRBD1	TRBV27	CASSYGTGAYEQYF	TGTGCCAGCAGTTACGGGACAGGGGCCTACGAGCAGTACTTC
NA	TRBJ1-2	TRBD1	TRBV29-1	CSVEEGTGDYGYTF	TGCAGCGTTGAAGAAGGGACAGGGGACTATGGCTACACCTTC
NA	TRBJ2-1	TRBD2	TRBV11-1	CASSLEGLDEYRPGTSGRYGEQFF	TGTGCCAGCAGCTTAGAAGGTTTGGACGAATACAGGCCTGGGACTAGCGGGAGGTATGGTGAGCAGTTCTTC
few	TRBJ2-3	NA	TRBV29-1	CSVEGSATDTQYF	TGCAGCGTTGAGGGCTCAGCCACAGATACGCAGTATTTT
NA	TRBJ2-2	TRBD1	TRBV29-1	CSTLGQGAFDTGELFF	TGCAGCACCCTTGGACAGGGGGCGTTTGACACCGGGGAGCTGTTTTTT
NA	TRBJ1-1	NA	TRBV10-3	CAITLAGTTEAFF	TGTGCCATCACCCTAGCCGGGACCACTGAAGCTTTCTTT
NA	TRBJ2-3	NA	TRBV20-1	CSAGDWAVGTDTQYF	TGCAGTGCTGGAGACTGGGCGGTTGGCACAGATACGCAGTATTTT
NA	TRBJ1-5	TRBD1	TRBV19	CASTTNRGYQPQHF	TGTGCCAGTACCACCAACAGGGGGTATCAGCCCCAGCATTTT
NA	TRBJ2-3	NA	TRBV4-3	CASSQDFLLSSADTQYF	TGCGCCAGCAGCCAAGATTTCCTCCTCTCTAGTGCAGATACGCAGTATTTT
many	TRBJ2-7	NA	TRBV15	CATSRPGTYEQYF	TGTGCCACCAGCAGACCAGGAACCTACGAGCAGTACTTC
few	TRBJ2-5	TRBD2	TRBV15	CATSRELVGSGGTQYF	TGTGCCACCAGCAGAGAGTTGGTGGGCTCGGGGGGGACCCAGTACTTC
NA	TRBJ1-4	NA	TRBV4-1	CASRETFRNEKLFF	TGCGCCAGCAGAGAGACCTTCAGGAATGAAAAACTGTTTTTT
NA	TRBJ2-1	TRBD2	TRBV7-2	CASRPSLAGGMVGAFF	TGTGCCAGCAGGCCATCCCTAGCGGGGGGGATGGTAGGGGCGTTCTTC
NA	TRBJ2-7	TRBD1	TRBV3-1	CASSQGTGGINYEQYF	TGTGCCAGCAGCCAAGGGACAGGGGGCATTAACTACGAGCAGTACTTC
NA	TRBJ2-7	TRBD2	TRBV20-1	CSATTSGERTQYF	TGCAGTGCTACCACTAGCGGGGAACGAACCCAGTACTTC
few	TRBJ2-7	NA	TRBV20-1	CSADGGRTTSYEQYF	TGCAGTGCTGATGGTGGCAGGACGACCTCCTACGAGCAGTACTTC
few	TRBJ2-7	TRBD2	TRBV5-1	CASSSSGGASEQYF	TGCGCCAGCAGCTCTAGCGGGGGGGCCTCCGAGCAGTACTTC
many	TRBJ1-4	NA	TRBV20-1	CSARNRLRTNEKLFF	TGCAGTGCTAGGAACAGGCTGAGAACTAATGAAAAACTGTTTTTT
NA	TRBJ1-6	NA	TRBV7-9	CASSIAGSPLHF	TGTGCCAGCAGCATTGCTGGTTCACCCCTCCACTTT